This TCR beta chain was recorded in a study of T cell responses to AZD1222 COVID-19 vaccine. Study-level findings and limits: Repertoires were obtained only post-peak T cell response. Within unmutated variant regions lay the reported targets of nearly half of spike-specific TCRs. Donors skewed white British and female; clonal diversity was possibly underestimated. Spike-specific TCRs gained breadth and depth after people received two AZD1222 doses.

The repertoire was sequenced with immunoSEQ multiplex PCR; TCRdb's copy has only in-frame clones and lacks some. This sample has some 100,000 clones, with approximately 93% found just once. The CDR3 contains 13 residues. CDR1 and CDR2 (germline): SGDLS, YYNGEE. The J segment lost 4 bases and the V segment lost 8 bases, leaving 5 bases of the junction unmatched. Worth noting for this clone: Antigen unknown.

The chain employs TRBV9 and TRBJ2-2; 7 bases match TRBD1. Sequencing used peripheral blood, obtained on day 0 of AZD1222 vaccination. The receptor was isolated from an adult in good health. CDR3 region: CASDRVGTGELFF. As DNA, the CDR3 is TGTGCCAGTGACAGGGTGGGCACCGGGGAGCTGTTTTTT.